The 18 T cell receptor beta chains below all came from one sample that was sequenced in a study of T-cell reconstitution after alpha-beta-depleted transplantation in children. TCRbeta library preparation incorporated unique molecular identifiers. TCRdb processed the PCR reads anew with MiXCR; each CDR3 protein has one entry. The sample yields around 700,000 distinct CDR3 sequences, around 13% seen once. Sequencing was performed on PBMCs, taken before TCRalphabeta/CD19-depleted stem cell transplant. The source is a girl aged 2 to 9 with congenital amegakaryocytic thrombocytopenia, due to receive a stem cell transplant.

As regards this clonotype: A much larger clone differs by one base, so this may be a read error. J is TRBJ2-5 and V is TRBV7-2; the D is unclear. Germline lookup yields CDR1 SGHTA and CDR2 FQGNSA. The CDR3 contains 14 residues. The CDR3 DNA reads as TGTGCCAGCAGCTTTTCAGCGCAGCAAGAGACCCAGTCCTTC. This translates into CASSFSAQQETQSF.

In its sample, this clonotype was seen many times. The gene calls are TRBV20-1 and TRBJ2-1; 7 bases match TRBD2. V lost 4 bases, J lost 0 bases, and 6 bases stayed unmatched. From germline, CDR1 is DFQATT and CDR2 SNEGSKA (reference sequence). The CDR3 is made up of 15 amino acids. CDR3 residues: CSAIAGPSSYNEQFF. The CDR3 DNA reads TGCAGTGCTATAGCGGGCCCTAGCTCCTACAATGAGCAGTTCTTC.

This clonotype was seen more than once but under ten times. The J gene is TRBJ2-7, the V gene TRBV5-1; the D is unclear. Trimming left V 4 bases short and J 0 bases short, with 14 bases between. From germline, CDR1 is SGHRS and CDR2 YFSETQ. CDR3 length: 15 residues. The CDR3 here is CASSPTALSSYEQYF. CDR3 DNA: TGCGCCAGCAGCCCAACAGCCTTGAGCTCCTACGAGCAGTACTTC.

This chain connects TRBV5-1 to TRBJ2-1; the D is unclear. Trimming left V 5 bases short and J 0 bases short, with 9 bases between. This CDR3 comprises 14 residues. In germline, CDR1 is SGHRS, CDR2 YFSETQ. The CDR3 spells CASSSIASYNEQFF. The CDR3 DNA reads as TGCGCCAGCAGTTCGATAGCCTCCTACAATGAGCAGTTCTTC.

This clonotype has a count of ten or more. The J gene is TRBJ1-3, the V gene TRBV30; D perhaps matches TRBD1 (5 bases). CDR3 length: 13 amino acids. The V and J ends lost 6 bases and 2 bases respectively, with 11 bases between them. CDR1 is GTSNPN, CDR2 SVGIG, per germline (reference sequence). CDR3 protein: CACILGPGNTIYF. The CDR3 nucleotides are TGTGCCTGTATTCTGGGACCTGGAAACACCATATATTTT.

This clonotype has more than one count but fewer than ten. The chain links TRBV10-3 to TRBJ2-5; D is possibly TRBD1 (5 bases). The germline CDR1 and CDR2 sequences are ENHRY and SYGVKD. The CDR3 sequence is 11 residues long. V dropped 8 bases and J dropped 5 bases, with 9 bases sitting between them. The CDR3 nucleotides read TGTGCCATCGGGGCTCGTGAGACCCAGTACTTC. Residues: CAIGARETQYF.

This clonotype was counted a few times. The chain couples TRBV7-9 to TRBJ2-1, with D perhaps TRBD1 (6 bases). CDR3 length: 17 amino acids. In germline, CDR1 is SEHNR, CDR2 FQNEAQ (reference sequence). V was shortened by 1 base and J by 1 base, with 14 bases between the two germline ends. CDR3 region: CASSLDRAQGSYNEQFF. The CDR3 region has the DNA TGTGCCAGCAGCTTAGACCGCGCCCAGGGGTCCTACAATGAGCAGTTCTTC.

In its sample, this clonotype was seen a few times. The V call is TRBV30, the J call TRBJ1-5; a weak D match, TRBD1 (5 bases). The CDR3 runs to 14 residues. The V gene lost 5 bases and the J gene lost 0 bases, with 11 bases spanning the gap. Germline V gene lookup returns CDR1 GTSNPN and CDR2 SVGIG (reference sequence). The CDR3 here is CAWQGVNSNQPQHF. Written as DNA, the CDR3 is TGTGCCTGGCAAGGGGTCAATAGCAATCAGCCCCAGCATTTT. Supplemented by reference TRBV30 and TRBJ1-5, the full variable domain reads SQTIHQWPATLVQPVGSPLSLECTVEGTSNPNLYWYRQAAGRGLQLLFYSVGIGQISSEVPQNLSASRPQDRQFILSSKKLLLSDSGFYLCAWQGVNSNQPQHFGDGTRLSIL.

The chain couples TRBV20-1 to TRBJ2-7; maybe TRBD2 (6 bases). The V and J ends lost 0 bases and 3 bases respectively, with 12 bases between them. CDR3 length: 14 residues. CDR1 is DFQATT and CDR2 is SNEGSKA in the germline V gene (reference sequence). The CDR3 loop reads CSARDQRVDYEQYF. The CDR3 nucleotides read TGCAGTGCTAGAGACCAGCGGGTCGACTACGAGCAGTACTTC.

The V and J genes are TRBV20-1 and TRBJ2-3; 11 nucleotides agree with TRBD2. Germline-derived CDR1 and CDR2 are DFQATT and SNEGSKA (reference sequence). This CDR3 has 16 residues. V dropped 2 bases and J dropped 5; count of bases not matched to a gene: 9. CDR3: CSARSGLADVGDTQYF. CDR3 nucleotides: TGCAGTGCTAGATCGGGACTAGCGGACGTAGGAGATACGCAGTATTTT.

This clonotype has just a few counts. The rearrangement links TRBV5-1 to TRBJ2-7; D might be TRBD2 (6 bases). V lost 0 bases to trimming and J lost 0 bases, with 13 bases between them. Per the germline V gene, CDR1 is SGHRS and CDR2 is YFSETQ. There are 16 residues in the CDR3. The CDR3 DNA reads TGCGCCAGCAGCTTGGCCGGGGAGGTCAGCTCCTACGAGCAGTACTTC. Protein sequence: CASSLAGEVSSYEQYF.

This clonotype has a count of ten or more. CDR3 DNA: TGCGCCAGCAGGTACCGGACTGAGCAAGCTCAGTATTTT. Its protein is CASRYRTEQAQYF. This chain connects TRBV5-1 to TRBJ2-3, with D tentatively TRBD2 (5 bases). The CDR3 is made up of 13 amino acids. V lost 5 bases and J 12 bases, leaving 19 bases between the germline ends. Per the germline V gene, CDR1 is SGHRS and CDR2 is YFSETQ.

This clonotype has a count of ten or more. The chain uses TRBV20-1 and TRBJ2-2; D is unclear. There are 16 residues in the CDR3. V dropped 5 bases and J dropped 2 bases, with 18 bases sitting between them. CDR1 and CDR2 from the germline V gene are DFQATT and SNEGSKA (reference sequence). DNA of the CDR3: TGCAGTGCTCAACGGCGGCTACTTGAAAACACCGGGGAGCTGTTTTTT. Its translation is CSAQRRLLENTGELFF.

The chain couples TRBV5-1 to TRBJ1-2; 8 bases line up with TRBD1. Per germline, CDR1 SGHRS and CDR2 YFSETQ. This CDR3 region has 15 residues. V lost 0 bases to trimming and J lost 8 bases; unmatched junction nucleotides: 9. The CDR3 bases are TGCGCCAGCAGCTTGGCCCTAAACAGGGGGAAAGGCTACACCTTC. This translates into CASSLALNRGKGYTF.

V is TRBV6-1 and J is TRBJ1-1, with D uncertain. V dropped 1 base and J dropped 5 bases, with 14 bases sitting between them. Germline CDR1 and CDR2: MNHNS and SASEGT. The CDR3 loop spans 15 amino acids. CDR3 nucleotide sequence: TGTGCCAGCAGTGAAGTAAACGGCGGAGGAACTGAAGCTTTCTTT. Amino acids: CASSEVNGGGTEAFF.

This clonotype was seen at least ten times. The V gene is TRBV5-1, the J gene TRBJ2-3; weak D call: TRBD2 (6 bases). The V end was cut by 2 bases, the J end by 6 bases, with 13 bases between. CDR3 size: 14 residues. Germline V gives CDR1 SGHRS, CDR2 YFSETQ. The CDR3 spells CASSFQEGRDTQYF. DNA for the CDR3: TGCGCCAGCAGCTTCCAGGAGGGAAGGGATACGCAGTATTTT.

This clonotype was seen at least ten times. The chain joins TRBV20-1 to TRBJ2-3; 9 bases fit TRBD2. The CDR3 totals 17 residues. Germline CDR1 reads DFQATT; CDR2 reads SNEGSKA (reference sequence). V lost 5 bases, J lost 0 bases, and 12 bases stayed unmatched. CDR3 loop: CSADGSGSSFSTDTQYF. The CDR3 bases are TGCAGTGCTGACGGTAGCGGGAGTTCCTTTAGCACAGATACGCAGTATTTT.

This clonotype came up a few times. The rearrangement uses TRBV2 and TRBJ2-7; weak D call: TRBD2 (6 bases). The CDR3 consists of 13 residues. The germline V gene has CDR1 SNHLY and CDR2 FYNNEI. V dropped 7 bases and J dropped 4 bases, with 14 bases sitting between them. CDR3 loop: CASMSGASYEQYF. In DNA, the CDR3 is TGTGCCAGCATGTCGGGAGCCAGTTACGAGCAGTACTTC. Full variable domain (missing parts from reference TRBV2 and TRBJ2-7): EPEVTQTPSHQVTQMGQEVILRCVPISNHLYFYWYRQILGQKVEFLVSFYNNEISEKSEIFDDQFSVERPDGSNFTLKIRSTKLEDSAMYFCASMSGASYEQYFGPGTRLTVT.